This T cell receptor beta chain stems from a study of shared clonotypes between healthy human individuals. Study information: Plates per donor: three CD4 naive, three CD4 memory, two CD8 naive, one CD8 memory.

About this clone itself: Antigen: not known.

Whole-study findings and limits: Generation probability values for non-shared clonotypes were lower than those for clonotypes shared by all four donors.

V lost 4 bases and J lost 1, with 16 bases in between. The germline CDR1 and CDR2 sequences are SQVTM and ANQGSEA. The CDR3 covers 15 residues. Sorted-subset replicate PCR reactions contained 200 to 250 ng DNA, corresponding to some 29,000 T cell genomes. Produced via immunoSEQ multiplex PCR; TCRdb's table is partial and in-frame only. The data hold about 2,500,000 clones, with approximately 90% observed a single time. This receptor was identified in a man between 18 and 35 years old in good health. The chain employs TRBV29-1 and TRBJ1-1, with no clear D. Sequencing used naive CD4+ T cells sorted from blood. Indicated subset: CD45RA+ positively selected. CDR3 sequence reads: CSVAYLGRTNTEAFF. CDR3 nucleotides: TGCAGCGTTGCTTATTTGGGCAGGACGAACACTGAAGCTTTCTTT.